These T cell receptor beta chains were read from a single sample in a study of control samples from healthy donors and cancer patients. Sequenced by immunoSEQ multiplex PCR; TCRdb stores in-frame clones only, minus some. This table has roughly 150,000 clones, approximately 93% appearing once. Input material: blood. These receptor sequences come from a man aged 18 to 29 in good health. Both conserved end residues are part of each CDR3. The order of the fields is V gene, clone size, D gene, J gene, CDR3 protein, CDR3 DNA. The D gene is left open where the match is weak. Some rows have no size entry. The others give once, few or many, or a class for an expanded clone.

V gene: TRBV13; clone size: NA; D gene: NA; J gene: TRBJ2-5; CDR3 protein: CASSLEGAGLQETQYF; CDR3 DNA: TGTGCCAGCAGCTTAGAGGGCGCGGGTCTCCAAGAGACCCAGTACTTC
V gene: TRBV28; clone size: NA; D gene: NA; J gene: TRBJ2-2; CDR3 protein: CASSFPDNTNTGELFF; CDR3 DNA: TGTGCCAGCAGTTTCCCGGACAACACGAACACCGGGGAGCTGTTTTTT
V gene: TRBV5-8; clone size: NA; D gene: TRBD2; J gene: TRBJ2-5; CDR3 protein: CASSEPGGAEETQYF; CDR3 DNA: TGTGCCAGCAGCGAACCCGGGGGGGCGGAAGAGACCCAGTACTTC
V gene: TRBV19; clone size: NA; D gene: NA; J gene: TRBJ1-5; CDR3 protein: CASSIKGTSNQPQHF; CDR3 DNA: TGTGCCAGTAGTATAAAAGGAACTAGCAATCAGCCCCAGCATTTT
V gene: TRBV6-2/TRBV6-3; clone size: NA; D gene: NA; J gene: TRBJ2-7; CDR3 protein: CASSYSPSPYEQYF; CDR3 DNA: TGTGCCAGCAGTTACTCCCCTAGTCCCTACGAGCAGTACTTC
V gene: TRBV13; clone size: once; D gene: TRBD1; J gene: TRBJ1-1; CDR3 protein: CASSLEGQVMNTEAFF; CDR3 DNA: TGTGCCAGCAGCTTAGAAGGACAGGTCATGAACACTGAAGCTTTCTTT
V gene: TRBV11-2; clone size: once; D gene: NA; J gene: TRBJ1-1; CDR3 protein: CASSLQGGLLDTEAFF; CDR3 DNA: TGTGCCAGCAGCTTACAGGGAGGGTTGTTGGACACTGAAGCTTTCTTT
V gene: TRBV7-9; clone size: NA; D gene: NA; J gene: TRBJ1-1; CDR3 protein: CASSGNTEAFF; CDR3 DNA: TGTGCCAGCAGCGGGAACACTGAAGCTTTCTTT
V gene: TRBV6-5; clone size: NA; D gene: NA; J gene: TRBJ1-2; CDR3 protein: CASSPQGTYGYTF; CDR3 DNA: TGTGCCAGCAGCCCACAGGGTACCTATGGCTACACCTTC
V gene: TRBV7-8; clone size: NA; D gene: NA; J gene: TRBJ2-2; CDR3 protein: CASSLGRRPGELFF; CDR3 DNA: TGTGCCAGCAGCTTAGGACGCCGGCCCGGGGAGCTGTTTTTT
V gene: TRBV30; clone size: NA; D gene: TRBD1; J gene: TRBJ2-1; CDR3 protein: CAWKDRGQYNEQFF; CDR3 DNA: TGTGCCTGGAAGGACAGGGGACAATACAATGAGCAGTTCTTC
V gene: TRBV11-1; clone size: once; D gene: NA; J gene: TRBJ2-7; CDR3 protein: CASSFSGYEQYF; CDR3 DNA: TGTGCCAGCAGCTTCTCCGGCTACGAGCAGTACTTC
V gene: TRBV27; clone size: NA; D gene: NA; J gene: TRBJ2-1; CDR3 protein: CASSQTTYNEQFF; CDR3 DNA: TGTGCCAGCAGTCAAACTACCTACAATGAGCAGTTCTTC
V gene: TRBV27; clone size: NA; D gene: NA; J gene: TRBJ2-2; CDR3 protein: CASSLSARTNTGELFF; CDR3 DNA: TGTGCCAGCAGTTTATCTGCCCGGACGAACACCGGGGAGCTGTTTTTT
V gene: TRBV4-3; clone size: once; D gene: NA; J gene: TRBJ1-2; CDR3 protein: CASSQDWEGIGGYTF; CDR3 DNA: TGCGCCAGCAGCCAAGATTGGGAGGGTATTGGTGGCTACACCTTC
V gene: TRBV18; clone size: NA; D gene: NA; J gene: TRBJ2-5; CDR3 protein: CASSRDRGTETQYF; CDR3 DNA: TGTGCCAGCTCTCGGGATCGGGGGACAGAGACCCAGTACTTC
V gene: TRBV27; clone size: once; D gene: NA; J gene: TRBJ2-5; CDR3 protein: CASSALMGQETQYF; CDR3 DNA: TGTGCCAGCAGCGCCTTAATGGGCCAAGAGACCCAGTACTTC
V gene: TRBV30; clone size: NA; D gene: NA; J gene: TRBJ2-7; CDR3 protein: CAWMGGPYEQYF; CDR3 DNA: TGTGCCTGGATGGGGGGCCCCTACGAGCAGTACTTC
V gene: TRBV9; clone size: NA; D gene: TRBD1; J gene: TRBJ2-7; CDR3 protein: CASSVEITGGQLEQYF; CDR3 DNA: TGTGCCAGCAGCGTAGAAATAACAGGGGGCCAACTGGAGCAGTACTTC
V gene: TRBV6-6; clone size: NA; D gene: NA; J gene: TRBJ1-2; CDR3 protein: CASSYSKDSNYGYTF; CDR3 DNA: TGTGCCAGCAGTTACTCGAAGGACAGCAACTATGGCTACACCTTC
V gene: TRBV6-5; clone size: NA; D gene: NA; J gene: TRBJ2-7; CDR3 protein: CASSPLGNSYEQYF; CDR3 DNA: TGTGCCAGCTCCCCTCTAGGAAACTCCTACGAGCAGTACTTC
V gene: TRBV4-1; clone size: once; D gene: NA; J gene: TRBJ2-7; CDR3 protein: CASSEGSYEQYF; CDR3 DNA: TGCGCCAGCAGCGAAGGCTCTTACGAGCAGTACTTC
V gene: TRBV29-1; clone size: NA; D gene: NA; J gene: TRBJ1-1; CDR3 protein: CSVDDRWNTEAFF; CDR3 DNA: TGCAGCGTTGATGACAGGTGGAACACTGAAGCTTTCTTT
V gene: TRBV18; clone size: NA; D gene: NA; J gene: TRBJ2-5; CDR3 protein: CASSREPAETQYF; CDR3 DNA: TGTGCCAGCTCACGAGAACCGGCAGAGACCCAGTACTTC
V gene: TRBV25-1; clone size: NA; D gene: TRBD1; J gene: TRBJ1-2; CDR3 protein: CASSGPDRAGANYGYTF; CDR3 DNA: TGTGCCAGCAGTGGCCCCGACAGGGCCGGCGCTAACTATGGCTACACCTTC
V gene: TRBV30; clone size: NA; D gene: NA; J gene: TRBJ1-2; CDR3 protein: CAWSDSNYGYTF; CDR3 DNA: TGTGCCTGGAGCGACTCTAACTATGGCTACACCTTC
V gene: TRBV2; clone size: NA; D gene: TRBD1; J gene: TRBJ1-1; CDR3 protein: CASGGQGVTEAFF; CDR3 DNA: TGTGCCAGCGGGGGACAGGGGGTTACTGAAGCTTTCTTT
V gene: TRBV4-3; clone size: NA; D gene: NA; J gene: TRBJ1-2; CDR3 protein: CASSQDRRRGESVGYTF; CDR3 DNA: TGCGCCAGCAGCCAAGATCGTAGGAGGGGGGAAAGTGTTGGCTACACCTTC
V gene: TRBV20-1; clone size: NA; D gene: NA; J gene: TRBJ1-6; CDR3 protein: CSASESRASYNSPLHF; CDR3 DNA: TGCAGTGCTAGTGAGTCGAGGGCGTCCTATAATTCACCCCTCCACTTT
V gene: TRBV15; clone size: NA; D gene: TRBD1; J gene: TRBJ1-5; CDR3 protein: CATGKGAFNQPQHF; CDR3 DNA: TGTGCCACCGGGAAGGGGGCTTTTAATCAGCCCCAGCATTTT
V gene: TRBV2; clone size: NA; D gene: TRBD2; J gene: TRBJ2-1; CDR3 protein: CASSDSAGGAYNEQFF; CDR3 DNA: TGTGCCAGCAGTGATTCAGCGGGAGGGGCCTACAATGAGCAGTTCTTC
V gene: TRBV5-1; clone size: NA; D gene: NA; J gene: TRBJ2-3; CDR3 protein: CASSRLLDTQYF; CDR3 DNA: TGCGCCAGCAGCAGACTACTAGATACGCAGTATTTT
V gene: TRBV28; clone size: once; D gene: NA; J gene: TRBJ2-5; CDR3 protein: CASSFPSPETQYF; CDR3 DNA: TGTGCCAGCAGTTTTCCCTCGCCGGAGACCCAGTACTTC
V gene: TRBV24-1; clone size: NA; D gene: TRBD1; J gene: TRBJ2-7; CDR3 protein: CATGQLQGEQYF; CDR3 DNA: TGTGCCACGGGACAGCTTCAAGGCGAGCAGTACTTC
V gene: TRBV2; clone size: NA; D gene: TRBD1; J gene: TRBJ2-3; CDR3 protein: CASRVRAGGAPDTQYF; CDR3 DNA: TGTGCCAGCCGGGTTAGGGCAGGGGGCGCCCCAGATACGCAGTATTTT
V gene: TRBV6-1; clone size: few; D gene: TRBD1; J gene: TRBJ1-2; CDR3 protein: CASSETRGQEYGYTF; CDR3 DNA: TGTGCCAGCAGTGAAACGAGGGGACAGGAGTATGGCTACACCTTC
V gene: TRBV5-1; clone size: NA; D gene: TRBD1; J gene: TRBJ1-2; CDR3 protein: CASRETGGEGYTF; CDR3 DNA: TGCGCCAGCAGGGAAACAGGGGGCGAAGGCTACACCTTC
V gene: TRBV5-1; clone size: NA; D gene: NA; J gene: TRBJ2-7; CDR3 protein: CASSLARSEQYF; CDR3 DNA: TGCGCCAGCAGCTTGGCCCGCTCCGAGCAGTACTTC
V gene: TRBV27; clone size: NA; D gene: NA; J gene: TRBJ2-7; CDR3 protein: CASTLRGIGYEQYF; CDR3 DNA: TGTGCCAGCACCCTTCGGGGAATCGGCTACGAGCAGTACTTC
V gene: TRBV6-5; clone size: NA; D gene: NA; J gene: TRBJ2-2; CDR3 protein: CASSYSQGYTGELFF; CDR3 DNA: TGTGCCAGCAGTTACTCCCAGGGATACACCGGGGAGCTGTTTTTT
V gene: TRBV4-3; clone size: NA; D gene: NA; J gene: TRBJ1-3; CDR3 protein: CASSQDPRGLSGNTIYF; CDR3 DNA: TGCGCCAGCAGCCAAGACCCGCGGGGCTTATCTGGAAACACCATATATTTT
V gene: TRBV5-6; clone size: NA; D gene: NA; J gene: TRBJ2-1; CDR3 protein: CASSPRPSVAYNEQFF; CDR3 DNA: TGTGCCAGCAGCCCCCGCCCTTCCGTCGCCTACAATGAGCAGTTCTTC
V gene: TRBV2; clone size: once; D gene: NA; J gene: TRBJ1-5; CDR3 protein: CADGGRGQPQHF; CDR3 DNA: TGTGCCGACGGGGGCCGGGGGCAGCCCCAGCATTTT
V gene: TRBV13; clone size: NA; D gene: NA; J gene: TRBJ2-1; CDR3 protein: CASSSQYNEQFF; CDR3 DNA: TGTGCCAGCAGCTCACAGTACAATGAGCAGTTCTTC
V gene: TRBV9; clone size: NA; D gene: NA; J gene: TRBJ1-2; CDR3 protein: CASSVSHREANYGYTF; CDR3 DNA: TGTGCCAGCAGCGTGAGTCACAGGGAGGCTAACTATGGCTACACCTTC
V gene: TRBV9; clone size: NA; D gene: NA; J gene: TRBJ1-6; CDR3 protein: CASSEGRSPLHF; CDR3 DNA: TGTGCCAGCAGCGAAGGGCGTTCACCCCTCCACTTT
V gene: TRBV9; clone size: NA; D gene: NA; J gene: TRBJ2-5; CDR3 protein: CASSPSGTQETQYF; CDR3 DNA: TGTGCCAGCAGTCCCTCAGGGACCCAAGAGACCCAGTACTTC
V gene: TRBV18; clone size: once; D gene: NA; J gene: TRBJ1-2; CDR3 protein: CASSPRDLNYGYTF; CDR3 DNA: TGTGCCAGCTCACCAAGGGATCTCAACTATGGCTACACCTTC
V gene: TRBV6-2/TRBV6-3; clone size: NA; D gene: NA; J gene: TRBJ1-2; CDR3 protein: CASSYGGYGYTF; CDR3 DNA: TGTGCCAGCAGTTACGGGGGCTATGGCTACACCTTC
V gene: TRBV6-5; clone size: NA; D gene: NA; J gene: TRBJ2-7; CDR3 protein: CASRPDRSYEQYF; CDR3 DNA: TGTGCCAGCAGGCCCGACAGATCCTACGAGCAGTACTTC
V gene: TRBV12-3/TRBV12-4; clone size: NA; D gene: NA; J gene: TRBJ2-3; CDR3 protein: CASSHISRDTQYF; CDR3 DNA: TGTGCCAGCAGTCACATCTCCCGAGATACGCAGTATTTT